This T cell receptor beta chain appears in the sequencing data of a study of OX40 agonist ivuxolimab in advanced cancers. About the study: Three partial responders included one hepatocellular carcinoma patient and two cutaneous melanoma patients.

CDR3 length: 15 amino acids. V lost 8 bases and J lost 8; bases outside the gene matches: 9. Per germline, CDR1 ENHRY and CDR2 SYGVKD. TCRdb's copy holds only in-frame clones and misses some; the assay was immunoSEQ multiplex PCR. This repertoire shows roughly 110,000 clones, more than 85% found once; its top ten account for roughly 1.1%. The sequencing here drew on CD4+ or CD8+ T cells sorted from blood, taken in a trial of the OX40 agonist ivuxolimab. The TCR originated in an adult with an advanced solid tumor such as melanoma, head and neck, liver or kidney cancer. The genes are TRBV10-3 and TRBJ2-1, with 13 bases lining up with TRBD2. CDR3 DNA: TGTGCCATCGGACGACTAGCGGGAGGACGGGATGAGCAGTTCTTC. Encoded protein: CAIGRLAGGRDEQFF.